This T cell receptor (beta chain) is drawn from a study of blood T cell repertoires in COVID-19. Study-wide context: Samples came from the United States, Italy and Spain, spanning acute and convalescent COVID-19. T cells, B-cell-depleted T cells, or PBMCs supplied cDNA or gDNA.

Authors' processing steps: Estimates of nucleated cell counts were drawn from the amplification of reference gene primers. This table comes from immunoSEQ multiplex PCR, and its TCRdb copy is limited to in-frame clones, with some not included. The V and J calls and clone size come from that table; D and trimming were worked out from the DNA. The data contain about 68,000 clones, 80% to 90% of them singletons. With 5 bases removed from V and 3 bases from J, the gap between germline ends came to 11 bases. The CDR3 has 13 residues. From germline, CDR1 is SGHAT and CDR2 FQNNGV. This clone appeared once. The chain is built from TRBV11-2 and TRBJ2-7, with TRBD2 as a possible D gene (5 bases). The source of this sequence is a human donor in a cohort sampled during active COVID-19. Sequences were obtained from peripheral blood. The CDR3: CASSRTDFYEQYF. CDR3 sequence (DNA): TGTGCCAGCAGCCGGACTGATTTCTACGAGCAGTACTTC.